This passage covers 24 T cell receptor beta chains from one sample sequenced in a study of technical replicates of blood from several donors. The protocol was immunoSEQ multiplex PCR, while the TCRdb copy is restricted to in-frame clones and leaves out a portion. The sample has about 88,000 clones; around 90% are singletons. The sequencing input was T cells isolated from PBMCs. The receptors come from a human donor in good health.

This chain connects TRBV5-1 to TRBJ2-3; 8 bases fit TRBD2. The CDR3 sequence is 17 residues long. The V gene end was trimmed by 0 bases and the J gene end by 4 bases; junction bases not matched to a gene: 10. Per the germline V gene, CDR1 is SGHRS and CDR2 is YFSETQ. The CDR3 is CASSLAYPGGGPDTQYF. CDR3 nucleotides: TGCGCCAGCAGCTTGGCCTACCCCGGGGGGGGCCCAGATACGCAGTATTTT. Complete variable domain (other parts from reference TRBV5-1 and TRBJ2-3): KAGVTQTPRYLIKTRGQQVTLSCSPISGHRSVSWYQQTPGQGLQFLFEYFSETQRNKGNFPGRFSGRQFSNSRSEMNVSTLELGDSALYLCASSLAYPGGGPDTQYFGPGTRLTVL.

The chain couples TRBV28 to TRBJ1-1, with no clear D. Per the germline V gene, CDR1 is MDHEN and CDR2 is SYDVKM. The V gene lost 8 bases and the J gene lost 2 bases, with 9 bases spanning the gap. The CDR3 runs 12 residues. The CDR3 bases are TGTGCCAGCCTCCGTACTAACACTGAAGCTTTCTTT. Translated: CASLRTNTEAFF.

The chain joins TRBV7-9 to TRBJ2-3; D may be TRBD2 (5 bases). Germline V lookup: CDR1 SEHNR, CDR2 FQNEAQ (reference sequence). The CDR3 covers 14 residues. V was trimmed by 5 bases and J by 2 bases, leaving 11 bases between them. The CDR3 nucleotides are TGTGCCAGCAGCCCGGACTCTTACACAGATACGCAGTATTTT. Encoded protein: CASSPDSYTDTQYF.

This chain connects TRBV19 to TRBJ1-1; 8 bases align to TRBD1. CDR3 length: 11 residues. Germline lookup yields CDR1 LNHDA and CDR2 SQIVND (reference sequence). J was trimmed by 9 bases and V by 6 bases; bases with no gene match: 3. The CDR3: CASRDREKAFF. CDR3 DNA: TGTGCCAGTAGGGACAGGGAGAAAGCTTTCTTT.

Only one count was recorded for this clone. The chain joins TRBV7-9 to TRBJ2-7; TRBD2 matches at 8 bases. The CDR3 loop spans 13 amino acids. The germline CDR1 and CDR2 sequences are SEHNR and FQNEAQ (reference sequence). V gave up 3 bases and J gave up 2 bases; unmatched junction bases: 0. For the CDR3, the DNA is TGTGCCAGCAGCTTGGGACTAGCCTACGAGCAGTACTTC. It is translated as CASSLGLAYEQYF.

The chain is built from TRBV19 and TRBJ2-5, with D perhaps matching TRBD1 (6 bases). V lost 7 bases and J 3 bases, leaving 12 bases between the germline ends. This CDR3 is built from 13 residues. Germline V gene data show CDR1 as LNHDA and CDR2 as SQIVND (reference sequence). The CDR3 here is CASNDRSEETQYF. The CDR3 DNA follows: TGTGCCAGTAACGACAGGTCCGAAGAGACCCAGTACTTC.

This CDR3 reads CASSPKGTTQNNEQFF. Written as DNA, the CDR3 is TGTGCCAGCAGCCCGAAAGGGACTACCCAGAACAATGAGCAGTTCTTC. The chain has TRBV7-3 and TRBJ2-1; 7 nucleotides agree with TRBD2. The CDR3 runs 16 residues. V trimming: 5 bases; J trimming: 5 bases; junction bases outside the gene matches: 12. Germline CDR1 and CDR2: SGHTA and FQGTGA.

V and J are TRBV7-9 and TRBJ1-1, with 7 bases lining up with TRBD1. Losses at the gene ends were 5 bases for V and 0 bases for J; bases not matched to a gene: 9. CDR1 and CDR2 (germline): SEHNR, FQNEAQ (reference sequence). The CDR3 consists of 16 residues. The CDR3 DNA is TGTGCCAGCAGCGCCCGCGGGACAGTCCTGAACACTGAAGCTTTCTTT. Its translation: CASSARGTVLNTEAFF.

The chain is built from TRBV5-6 and TRBJ2-2, with D tentatively TRBD2 (5 bases). The CDR3 totals 11 residues. V gave up 7 bases and J gave up 6 bases, with 7 bases separating them. Germline CDR1 SGHDT, CDR2 YYEEEE. The CDR3 DNA reads as TGTGCCAGCTCCGGGGCCGGGGAGCTGTTTTTT. Its protein product is CASSGAGELFF.

The J gene is TRBJ2-5, the V gene TRBV28, with TRBD1 matching 8 bases. CDR1 and CDR2 from the germline V gene are MDHEN and SYDVKM. This CDR3 spans 15 amino acids. The ends lost 7 bases at V and 5 bases at J; junction bases unmatched: 12. CDR3 nucleotide sequence: TGTGCCAGCACCCTGACCAGGGGGCTGTATGAGACCCAGTACTTC. This sequence encodes CASTLTRGLYETQYF.

The chain carries TRBV25-1 and TRBJ2-3; 7 nucleotides align to TRBD2. Trimming cost V 3 bases and J 4 bases; bases outside gene matches: 16. This CDR3 is 18 amino acids long. Per the germline V gene, CDR1 is MGHDK and CDR2 is SYGVNS. The CDR3 coding sequence is TGTGCCAGCAGTGAGGCCGGGAGGAGCAATAGGAGGGCAGATACGCAGTATTTT. Translated: CASSEAGRSNRRADTQYF.

This chain links TRBV27 with TRBJ2-7; 10 bases map to TRBD2. Trimming took 7 bases from V and 3 from J; bases not matched to a gene: 6. Germline CDR1 reads MNHEY; CDR2 reads SMNVEV (reference sequence). The CDR3 is 14 residues long. CDR3 region: CASTSEREGYEQYF. The CDR3 nucleotides read TGTGCCAGCACCTCGGAGCGGGAGGGCTACGAGCAGTACTTC.

This clone has a single count. The chain recombines TRBV19 with TRBJ2-7; D perhaps matches TRBD1 (5 bases). The germline V gene has CDR1 LNHDA and CDR2 SQIVND (reference sequence). The length of the CDR3 is 15 residues. V shed 5 bases and J shed 0 bases, with 14 bases lying between them. CDR3: CASSPGRATSYEQYF. CDR3 nucleotide sequence: TGTGCCAGTAGTCCAGGCAGGGCCACCTCCTACGAGCAGTACTTC.

About this clone itself: The sample has other DNA sequences that encode this CDR3 too. J is TRBJ1-2 and V is TRBV2; no clear D. Trimming pared 10 bases from V and 1 base from J, leaving 19 bases between. The germline V gene has CDR1 SNHLY and CDR2 FYNNEI. CDR3 size: 15 residues. CDR3 sequence reads: CAITAMRENNYGYTF. The CDR3, as DNA: TGTGCCATAACAGCAATGCGGGAAAATAACTATGGCTACACCTTC.

This rearrangement joins TRBV10-1 to TRBJ2-2, with D perhaps matching TRBD1 (7 bases). Trimming removed 8 bases from V and 6 bases from J, with 13 bases in between. The V gene's germline CDR1 is WNHNN and CDR2 SYGVQD (reference sequence). The CDR3 runs 13 residues. This chain's CDR3 is CASRGTASGELFF. CDR3 bases: TGCGCCAGCCGGGGGACAGCTTCCGGGGAGCTGTTTTTT.

This CDR3 is CASSLGTSTSTDTQYF. The CDR3 coding sequence is TGCGCCAGCAGCTTGGGGACTAGCACTAGCACAGATACGCAGTATTTT. The genes are TRBV5-1 and TRBJ2-3; 8 nucleotides align to TRBD2. Germline V gene sequence: CDR1 SGHRS, CDR2 YFSETQ. This CDR3 is 16 amino acids long. V lost 0 bases and J lost 0; bases outside the gene matches: 3. Variable domain in full (rest from reference TRBV5-1 and TRBJ2-3): KAGVTQTPRYLIKTRGQQVTLSCSPISGHRSVSWYQQTPGQGLQFLFEYFSETQRNKGNFPGRFSGRQFSNSRSEMNVSTLELGDSALYLCASSLGTSTSTDTQYFGPGTRLTVL.

V usage is TRBV5-1 and J usage is TRBJ1-1; unclear D gene. This CDR3 has 13 amino acids. Looked up from germline, CDR1 is SGHRS and CDR2 is YFSETQ. V was trimmed by 0 bases and J by 1 base, leaving 4 bases between them. CDR3 sequence (DNA): TGCGCCAGCAGCTTGGGCGGGAACACTGAAGCTTTCTTT. It translates to CASSLGGNTEAFF.

The V gene is TRBV2, the J gene TRBJ2-7; 10 bases fit TRBD2. The CDR3 runs to 16 residues. Germline CDR1 reads SNHLY; CDR2 reads FYNNEI. V was pared by 10 bases and J by 2 bases, with 14 bases of the junction left unmatched. For the CDR3, the DNA is TGTGCCACCGGGGCTAGCGGGAGAGTGGGGACCTACGAGCAGTACTTC. Protein: CATGASGRVGTYEQYF.

This clone was recorded only once. This chain links TRBV27 with TRBJ2-6; D is uncertain. The CDR3 runs 16 residues. Germline lookup yields CDR1 MNHEY and CDR2 SMNVEV (reference sequence). V dropped 5 bases and J dropped 0 bases, with 11 bases sitting between them. Here the CDR3 DNA reads TGTGCCAGCAGTGAATACAGCAGCTCTGGGGCCAACGTCCTGACTTTC. It yields the protein CASSEYSSSGANVLTF.

The chain couples TRBV18 to TRBJ2-2; 10 bases agree with TRBD2. J gave up 4 bases and V 0 bases, and 8 bases lay outside the gene matches. The CDR3 is made up of 18 amino acids. In germline, CDR1 is KGHSH, CDR2 LQKENI. The CDR3 region is CASSPPTFSGRLTGELFF. CDR3 DNA: TGTGCCAGCTCACCACCCACATTTAGCGGGAGGCTCACCGGGGAGCTGTTTTTT.

In DNA form, the CDR3 reads TGTGCCAGCAGCGTAGATCCCGGGAGTGGGGATATAAGCACAGATACGCAGTATTTT. It yields the protein CASSVDPGSGDISTDTQYF. The chain uses TRBV9 and TRBJ2-3, with D possibly TRBD2 on 6 matching bases. Germline V CDR1 and CDR2: SGDLS, YYNGEE. V was pared by 0 bases and J by 0 bases, with 20 bases between. The CDR3 loop spans 19 amino acids.

The table lists this clone with a count of one. The chain links TRBV7-2 to TRBJ2-7; 11 bases are a match to TRBD2. Germline CDR1 is SGHTA and CDR2 is FQGNSA. CDR3 length equals 18 residues. The junction had 7 bases not matched to a gene; V was cut back by 0 bases and J by 0 bases. CDR3 DNA: TGTGCCAGCAGCTTAGCAGGGACTAGCGGACTTGACTCCTACGAGCAGTACTTC. It specifies CASSLAGTSGLDSYEQYF.

As to this clone: Mismatch with germline at one junction end may stem from a read error. The V and J genes are TRBV27 and TRBJ2-2, with TRBD2 matching 10 bases. This CDR3 has 15 residues. Germline CDR1 reads MNHEY; CDR2 reads SMNVEV (reference sequence). CDR3 in DNA: TGTGCCAGCAGTCGGGGACTAGCGAATACCGGGGAGCTGTTTTTT. Its translation is CASSRGLANTGELFF.

This clone was seen more than once but under ten times. The genes are TRBV2 and TRBJ1-1; 8 bases are shared with TRBD1. The CDR3 is 14 amino acids. Germline CDR1 is SNHLY and CDR2 is FYNNEI. The V and J ends lost 6 bases and 4 bases, in that order; junction bases with no gene match: 7. In DNA, the CDR3 is TGTGCCAGCAGCAGGGGACAGGTAGGCACTGAAGCTTTCTTT. Its protein product is CASSRGQVGTEAFF.